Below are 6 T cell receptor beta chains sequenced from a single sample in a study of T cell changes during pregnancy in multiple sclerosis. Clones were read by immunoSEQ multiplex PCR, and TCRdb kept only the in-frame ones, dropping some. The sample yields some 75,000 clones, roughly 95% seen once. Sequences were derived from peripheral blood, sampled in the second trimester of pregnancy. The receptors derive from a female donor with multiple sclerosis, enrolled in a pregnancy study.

CDR3 nucleotides: TGCGCCAGCAGCCAAGTAGGGGGACCCTTAATCACAGATACGCAGTATTTT. Protein sequence: CASSQVGGPLITDTQYF. The J gene is TRBJ2-3, the V gene TRBV4-1; possibly TRBD1 for D (6 bases). With 1 base removed from V and 2 bases from J, the gap between germline ends came to 16 bases. The CDR3 covers 17 residues. CDR1 is MGHRA, CDR2 YSYEKL, per germline.

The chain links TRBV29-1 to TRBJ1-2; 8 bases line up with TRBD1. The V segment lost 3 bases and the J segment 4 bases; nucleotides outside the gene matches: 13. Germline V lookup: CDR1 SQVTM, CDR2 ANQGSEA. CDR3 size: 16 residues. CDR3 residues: CSVDLVDREVGYGYTF. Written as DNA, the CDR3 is TGCAGCGTTGACTTAGTGGACAGGGAGGTGGGCTATGGCTACACCTTC.

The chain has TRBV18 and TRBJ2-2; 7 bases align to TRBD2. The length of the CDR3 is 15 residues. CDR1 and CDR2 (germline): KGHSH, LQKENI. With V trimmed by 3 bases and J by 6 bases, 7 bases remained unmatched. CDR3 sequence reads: CASSPGLEGPGELFF. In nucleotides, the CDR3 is TGTGCCAGCTCACCTGGACTAGAGGGCCCCGGGGAGCTGTTTTTT.

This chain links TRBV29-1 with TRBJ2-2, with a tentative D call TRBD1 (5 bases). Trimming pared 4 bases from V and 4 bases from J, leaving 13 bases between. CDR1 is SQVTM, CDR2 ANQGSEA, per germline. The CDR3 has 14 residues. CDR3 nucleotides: TGCAGCGTTGCCCTGGGAAGGGGCACCGGGGAGCTGTTTTTT. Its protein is CSVALGRGTGELFF.

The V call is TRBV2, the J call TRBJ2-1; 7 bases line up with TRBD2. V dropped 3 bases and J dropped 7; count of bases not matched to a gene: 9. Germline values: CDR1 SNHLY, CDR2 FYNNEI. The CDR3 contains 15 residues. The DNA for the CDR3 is TGTGCCAGCAGTGACCCGGGACTAAGAGAAAATGAGCAGTTCTTC. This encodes CASSDPGLRENEQFF.

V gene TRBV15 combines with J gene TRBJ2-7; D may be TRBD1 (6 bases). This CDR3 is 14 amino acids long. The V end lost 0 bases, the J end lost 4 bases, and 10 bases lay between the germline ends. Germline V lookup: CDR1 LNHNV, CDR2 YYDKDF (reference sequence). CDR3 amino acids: CATSRDQGGYEQYF. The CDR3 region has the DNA TGTGCCACCAGCAGAGACCAAGGGGGTTACGAGCAGTACTTC.